Reported below is one T cell receptor beta chain. In the authors' methods: Estimation of nucleated cell counts was performed using reference gene primer amplification. Clones were sequenced by immunoSEQ multiplex PCR, and TCRdb holds only the in-frame ones, with some missing. From that table come the V and J calls and clone size; the DNA was used to work out D and trimming. The sample gives roughly 500,000 clones, around nine tenths of which show up once; around 8% is in the top ten. This record belongs to a study of blood T cell repertoires in COVID-19. Study details: From the United States, Italy and Spain came samples of acute and convalescent COVID-19.

Germline V CDR1 and CDR2: MDHEN, SYDVKM. CDR3 length: 11 residues. V was clipped by 8 bases and J by 2 bases, with 6 bases between them. Sample: PBMCs or T cells enriched from blood (not recorded which). The sequence was obtained from a woman in her sixties or seventies who had recovered from COVID-19. The chain joins TRBV28 to TRBJ1-2; no definite D call. This CDR3 reads CASRQNYGYTF. CDR3 nucleotides: TGTGCCAGCCGCCAGAACTATGGCTACACCTTC.